This TCR beta chain was identified during a study of human T cells and chemical hapten exposure. Germline CDR1 is MNHEY and CDR2 is SMNVEV (reference sequence). The V end lost 5 bases, the J end lost 1 base, and 16 bases lay between the germline ends. The CDR3 is 16 residues long. The time point is: patch test 3, about 24 weeks after DPC sensitization. Treatment given: therapeutic diphenylcyclopropenone sensitization with weekly scalp DPC. Sequencing started from total RNA isolated from unfractionated whole blood. One entry per CDR3 protein results from TCRdb running MiXCR on the RACE reads. The table shows 100,000 or so distinct CDR3 sequences, with about 34% occurring only once.

This sample comprised whole blood, obtained in connection with sensitization to the hapten diphenylcyclopropenone (DPC). The chain employs TRBV27 and TRBJ2-3, with D tentatively TRBD2 (6 bases). The sequence came from a man in his forties with alopecia areata. Some clones in this sample may be carry-over from other donors' samples. This chain's CDR3 is CASSPRLEGGTDTQYF. CDR3 DNA: TGTGCCAGCAGTCCCCGACTAGAAGGTGGCACAGATACGCAGTATTTT.